The rows below give T cell receptor beta chains drawn from one sample of a study of vaccination effects on CD4 cells after COVID-19. Assay used: immunoSEQ multiplex PCR; TCRdb lists only in-frame clones, some missing. In the table there are over 50,000 clones, about four fifths of which are singletons. The antigens of these receptors remain unknown. The starting material was CD4+ T cells from PBMCs cultured with HCoV-229E spike peptides, obtained before COVID-19 vaccination. Every receptor here comes from a human donor who received a COVID-19 vaccine. The CDR3 runs from the conserved cysteine through the conserved F or W. A D gene is named only where the DNA matches it firmly. The size entry is marked missing in some rows and otherwise reads once, few, many or a size class.

D gene,V gene,J gene,clone size,CDR3 DNA,CDR3 protein
TRBD1,TRBV7-3,TRBJ2-1,once,TGTGCCAGCAGCTTGGACAGGTACAATGAGCAGTTCTTC,CASSLDRYNEQFF
.,TRBV9,TRBJ1-2,.,TGTGCCAGCAGCGTAGACGCGCGTGAACGGGGTGGCTACACCTTC,CASSVDARERGGYTF
.,TRBV28,TRBJ2-5,once,TGTGCCAGCAGTTTATTGTCCGGGGTCGGGACCCAGTACTTC,CASSLLSGVGTQYF
.,TRBV3-1/TRBV3-2,TRBJ2-3,.,TGTGCCAGCAGCCAAGGGGGGGGCACAGATACGCAGTATTTT,CASSQGGGTDTQYF
TRBD1,TRBV7-3,TRBJ2-2,.,TGTGCCAGCAGCCTCCACAGGGGGCTGAACACCGGGGAGCTGTTTTTT,CASSLHRGLNTGELFF
.,TRBV9,TRBJ2-2,.,TGTGCCAGCAGCCTCAGGGGGAACACCGGGGAGCTGTTTTTT,CASSLRGNTGELFF
.,TRBV7-3,TRBJ2-2,.,TGTGCCAGCAGCTTAGGGAGTACCGGGGAGCTGTTTTTT,CASSLGSTGELFF
.,TRBV10-3,TRBJ2-3,.,TGTGCCACCCGGACGGGCATGGGGACAGATACGCAGTATTTT,CATRTGMGTDTQYF
TRBD1,TRBV25-1,TRBJ2-5,.,TGTGCCAGCAGAACAGGGGGAGAGACCCAGTACTTC,CASRTGGETQYF
.,TRBV5-1,TRBJ1-4,once,TGCGCCAGCAGCTTGTACCCCGAAGTTAATGAAAAACTGTTTTTT,CASSLYPEVNEKLFF
.,TRBV29-1,TRBJ2-2,.,TGCAGCGTTGAAGTTTTCCGGAACACCGGGGAGCTGTTTTTT,CSVEVFRNTGELFF
.,TRBV13,TRBJ2-1,.,TGTGCCAGCAGCTTAGAAGGCCGATCTAACAATGAGCAGTTCTTC,CASSLEGRSNNEQFF
TRBD2,TRBV7-2,TRBJ2-1,.,TGTGCCAGCAGCTCGGGACTAGCGAGCTCCTACAATGAGCAGTTCTTC,CASSSGLASSYNEQFF
.,TRBV9,TRBJ2-2,once,TGTGCCAGCAGCGTAACCAGCAGCGGGGAGCTGTTTTTT,CASSVTSSGELFF
.,TRBV29-1,TRBJ2-3,.,TGCAGCGTTGAAGATATCGGGGTAGATACGCAGTATTTT,CSVEDIGVDTQYF
.,TRBV7-9,TRBJ1-1,.,TGTGCCAGCAGCTTAATCGGACCGCTGAACACTGAAGCTTTCTTT,CASSLIGPLNTEAFF
TRBD1,TRBV4-1,TRBJ1-3,few,TGCGCCAGCAGCCAAGGAAGGTTGACAGGGTGGGGAAACACCATATATTTT,CASSQGRLTGWGNTIYF
.,TRBV9,TRBJ2-1,.,TGTGCCAGCAGCCTCCGAGGGGAGTACGATGAGCAGTTCTTC,CASSLRGEYDEQFF
.,TRBV3-1/TRBV3-2,TRBJ1-1,.,TGTGCCAGCAGCCAATCAGGTGGAGCTTTCTTT,CASSQSGGAFF
.,TRBV18,TRBJ2-3,.,TGTGCCAGCTCACCACCGGGTAGGAACACAGATACGCAGTATTTT,CASSPPGRNTDTQYF
TRBD1,TRBV28,TRBJ1-2,.,TGTGCCAGCACCAGACCGACAGGGGTTGGCTACACCTTC,CASTRPTGVGYTF
.,TRBV5-1,TRBJ2-5,.,TGCGCCAGCAGCACCGGGACACAACTCCAAGAGACCCAGTACTTC,CASSTGTQLQETQYF
.,TRBV19,TRBJ1-2,.,TGTGCCAGTAGTATGTTGGGGGACCATGGCTACACCTTC,CASSMLGDHGYTF
.,TRBV5-1,TRBJ1-2,once,TGCGCCAGCAGCTTGTTCGGCCAAGATAATCCGGTCCATGGCTACACCTTC,CASSLFGQDNPVHGYTF
.,TRBV6-5,TRBJ2-1,.,TGTGCCAGCAGTTCCCAAATGGGGGGATCCTACAATGAGCAGTTCTTC,CASSSQMGGSYNEQFF